The subject of this entry is one TCR beta chain. Its recognized antigen is unknown. Nothing much larger sits one base from this clone, and base qualities are not available. These data come from a study of regulatory T cells in long-lasting Graves disease (TCRdb year 2021). Concerning the study at large: Newly diagnosed Graves' disease patients had taken antithyroid drugs for less than 3 months. Persistent Graves' disease patients were compared with newly diagnosed Graves' disease patients by peripheral blood TCR sequencing and RNA sequencing. The study took place in China and was registered as a clinical trial. A total of 35 or so samples were covered by TCR sequencing, comprising approximately 13 persistent and around 20 newly diagnosed Graves' disease patients. The paper as a whole reports these results and caveats: Persistent disease showed preferential use of TRBV28, TRBJ1-2 and TRBJ2-5, whereas newly diagnosed disease favored TRBV20-1 and TRBJ2-1. Compared with newly diagnosed patients, patients with persistent Graves' disease had lower TCR Shannon entropy and fewer highly expanded clones, which suggests clonal expansion. A larger number of public clonotypes was shared among persistent patients (around 2,700) than among newly diagnosed patients (approximately 930). Sequencing and analysis were restricted to the TCR beta chain. Only peripheral blood was studied, because thyroid tissue, the primary lesion, was inaccessible. The small sample size was acknowledged by the authors as a limitation that may reduce accuracy.

In the paper's terms, the time point label means: newly diagnosed GD, antithyroid drugs for less than 3 months. RNA was extracted from PBMCs in TRIzol for both TCR sequencing and RNA sequencing. The diagnosis of Graves' disease was made according to American Thyroid Association guidelines. The patients came from an endocrinology department in Xi'an, China. Each patient gave 7 to 9.5 milliliters of peripheral blood, collected in an EDTA anticoagulant tube. Ficoll Paque Plus density gradient separation was used to isolate PBMCs, and no additional T cell sorting was done. An Agilent 2100 Bioanalyzer and agarose gel were used to assess RNA quality, and a NanoDrop 2000 was used to measure RNA concentration. The library was made by multiplex PCR. This sample was sequenced with an Illumina HiSeq 4000. iRepertoire HTBI primers and Arm-PCR amplification of CDR3 regions were used to construct TCR beta libraries. PCR products were gel purified before sequencing. On the study's bioinformatics: Gene usage analysis of CDR3 amino acid clonotypes relied on the 55 to 80 TRBV and about 15 TRBJ segments identified across samples. Filtered high-quality paired reads were merged into contigs using COPE and FqMerger. BLAST was used to align contigs to the IMGT TRBV, TRBD and TRBJ reference genes, and CDR3 was defined following IMGT. Highly expanded clones were defined as clonotypes with a frequency above 0.1%. Repertoire diversity was measured by Shannon entropy, and V-J evenness by the Gini coefficient. Public clonotypes were defined as clonotypes shared by more than one individual. In TCRdb, the public reads were trimmed at Q25 with fastp and aligned with MiXCR, with productive beta chains retained. For every CDR3 protein sequence, its rows merge into one entry that carries the most common genes and DNA. The V and J calls were not made by the authors but by TCRdb's processing. Here the sample has some 410,000 distinct CDR3 sequences; roughly 17% occur a single time. The ten largest make up around a tenth of the sample.

Looking up the germline V gene yields CDR1 LGHNT and CDR2 FRNRAP. The CDR3 runs 12 residues from the cysteine to the phenylalanine. The entry retains the CDR3 DNA only, 36 bases that are in frame from base 1. V is pared back by 3 bases and J by 0 bases, with 2 bases lying between the germline termini. These same records also appear under a second study, on T cells in Graves' hyperthyroidism and ophthalmopathy. The second paper further reports: Graves' hyperthyroidism was defined as stable when no progression to ophthalmopathy occurred over 18 months of follow-up. The hyperthyroidism patients were between 18 and 65 years old and newly diagnosed, with a disease duration of less than 2 months. Any patient with an uncontrolled infection, another autoimmune disease, pregnancy or lactation was excluded. Diagnoses were established on the basis of clinical symptoms, serum thyroxine and TRAb, thyroid ultrasound, and orbital computed tomography. A first-round RT-PCR of the TCR CDR3 used the HTBI primer set with the Qiagen OneStep RT-PCR kit. Most expanded thyroid clonotypes (frequency above 0.001) were also detected in blood, suggesting blood repertoires may reflect thyroid immune responses. A model built on a 13 V-J signature distinguished ophthalmopathy from stable hyperthyroidism, reaching roughly 88% sensitivity and around 82% specificity in cross-validation and 80%/75% in testing. In validation, the model predicted progression to ophthalmopathy a median of 6.5 months before onset, with over 55% sensitivity and just under 75% specificity. TCR V-J signatures able to tell the groups apart were searched for in a discovery cohort of 90 to 100 patients, of whom roughly 42 had Graves' ophthalmopathy and roughly 59 had stable Graves' hyperthyroidism. An independent validation cohort of around 20 hyperthyroidism patients and about 15 patients who later progressed to ophthalmopathy tested prospective prediction of ophthalmopathy. The approximately 90 discovery patients were divided at random into training and test sets in a 7:3 ratio. The study also compared thyroid tissue and blood T-cell repertoires from roughly 6 Graves' hyperthyroidism patients. Following sampling, methimazole starting at 30 mg daily was given to hyperthyroidism patients, and high-dose intravenous methylprednisolone was given to ophthalmopathy patients. A second multiplex PCR round built the libraries, followed by size selection and purification. Libraries were sequenced paired-end with 100 bp reads on an Illumina HiSeq2000. Raw data were processed with SOAPnuke, discarding reads with adapters, uncalled bases, mean Phred below 15, or no exact constant-primer or identifier match. High-quality paired reads were merged with COPE v1.2.5, and unique nucleotide sequences were defined as clonotypes. MiTCR v1.1 was used to align clonotypes to the IMGT TRBV, TRBD and TRBJ reference segments. The analysis was restricted to V-J combinations with a frequency above 0.0001, which together covered just over 98% of the repertoires. A TCS score was defined as the ratio of F50 (clonal expansion) to E x V (chaos), with BLOSUM62-based TCRdist applied between CDR3 peptides within each V-J. Welch's t-statistics and random forest reduced roughly 540 V-J features to roughly 13, which were used in a naive Bayes classifier (R e1071). No statistical method was used to fix the sample size in advance, and group allocation was not hidden from the investigators. The paper reports TCR Vbeta CDR3 sequencing of approximately 140 peripheral blood samples: 40 or so ophthalmopathy, some 80 hyperthyroidism and about 17 progressor patients.

This clonotype was sampled from a woman in her twenties or thirties with Graves disease. Donor details come from another sample of the same person, matched by shared clones. This material consisted of peripheral blood mononuclear cells (PBMCs), taken at new diagnosis, from a patient treated with antithyroid drugs. Rearrangement joined TRBV12-5 to TRBJ2-5; no D segment can be confidently identified. The DNA is TGTGCTAGTGGTTTTGACCAAGAGACCCAGTACTTC. Its amino acids are CASGFDQETQYF.